Included here is one TCR beta chain sequence, with context. Antigen: not known. PCR used 60 Vbeta primers and 13 Jbeta primers. Produced via immunoSEQ multiplex PCR; TCRdb's table is partial and in-frame only. The sample has over 150,000 clones; about 72% are singletons. The germline V gene encodes CDR1 GTSNPN and CDR2 SVGIG (reference sequence). The V gene end was trimmed by 3 bases and the J gene end by 6 bases; junction bases not matched to a gene: 7. CDR3 length: 13 residues. This sample was included in a study of cytomegalovirus exposure and HLA in healthy donors. About the study: Prior work identified under 130 million unique TCR beta sequences in about 179 million T cells.

Overall study results and limits: The authors judged a highly shared variant cluster likely a sequencing artifact.

The chain recombines TRBV30 with TRBJ2-7; 8 bases map to TRBD1. The specimen was PBMCs. This clonotype originated in a man aged 30 to 45 in good health and CMV-seropositive. CDR3 sequence reads: CAWSLTGVPEQYF. The CDR3 DNA follows: TGTGCCTGGAGCCTGACAGGGGTTCCCGAGCAGTACTTC.